The present entry profiles one T cell receptor beta chain with its context. The count of this clone is one. Its antigen is not yet known. No qualities accompany the bases; no much larger clone lies one base away. The CDR3, from cysteine to phenylalanine, totals 14 residues. The CDR3 DNA has 42 bases and is translated from base 1. The record originates from a study of Ad26.COV2.S vaccination and SARS-CoV-2 variants (dated by TCRdb to the early 2020s). About the investigation overall: Donors in the vaccine arm were drawn from COV1001, a multicentre, randomized, double-blind, placebo-controlled phase I-IIa trial testing Ad26.COV2.S in healthy adults. Trial participants were randomized into five groups of five, in which low-dose or high-dose Ad26.COV2.S was given once or twice, or placebo was given on both occasions. Dosing of Ad26.COV2.S was intramuscular, at either 5x10^10 or 1x10^11 viral particles, delivered as one shot or as two shots spaced 56 days apart. A total of 32 samples were included in the TCR-sequenced set, comprising roughly 20 Ad26.COV2.S vaccine recipients, 5 placebo recipients and 8 SARS-CoV-2 convalescent individuals. Investigators did not know the trial group allocation while performing experiments and assessing outcomes. TCRbeta repertoire sequencing served as the tool for gauging how specific and how broad the SARS-CoV-2-reactive T cell receptors were following Ad26.COV2.S vaccination. What the study reported, not specific to this receptor: Ad26.COV2.S recipients had higher spike-specific TCR breadth than placebo recipients (P = 0.0014). After vaccination, spike-specific CD8+ and CD4+ T cell responses were reported to show substantial breadth. Comparable non-spike TCR breadth was observed between vaccine and placebo recipients, consistent with only spike being contained in the vaccine. The authors noted that the TCR breadth and depth analyses may have underestimated total T cell responses. The study lacked the statistical power to compare responses across vaccine doses or regimens.

The immunoSEQ Assay was the method used to sequence TCRbeta CDR3 regions. After extraction, genomic DNA underwent amplification by bias-controlled multiplex PCR, followed by high-throughput sequencing. The published analysis was carried out like this. To quantify the absolute abundance of every unique TCRbeta CDR3 region, sequences were collapsed and filtered. T cell fraction was estimated by normalization of TCRbeta template counts to usable DNA, with usable DNA being measured through amplification of reference genes present in all nucleated cells. Repertoire TCRs were annotated as SARS-CoV-2-specific when V gene, CDR3 amino acid sequence and J gene were exactly matched to a known reactive TCR set. The reference SARS-CoV-2 TCR set was derived from MIRA and filtered for enrichment in COVID-19-positive ImmuneCODE repertoires, a step that removed public or cross-reactive TCRs. Using the MIRA antigens, annotated TCRs were further analysed by specific ORF or by position within an ORF. Breadth was defined as the number of annotated unique rearrangements divided by the total number of unique productive rearrangements, and depth was defined as the summed frequency of the annotated unique rearrangements. Two-sided Wilcoxon rank-sum tests were used to compare TCR breadth between groups. The table comes from immuneACCESS by way of TCRdb, which keeps in-frame sequences with V and J called. Part of the clones is missing from these tables; in studies checked, under half for an unresolved V gene and the rest for unknown reasons. V and J calls plus clone size are reproduced from that table; the DNA served to infer D and trimming. The sample table lists some 460,000 clones, 89% of them with a count of one. The top ten constitute over 1.5% of the sample.

The treatment or condition label for this specimen denotes: 19 received Ad26.COV2.S at low or high dose, single or two shots; about 5 received placebo; per-sample allocation not given. For vaccine and placebo recipients, repertoires were sequenced using samples collected on day 63 after the first injection. In Cohort 1b, some 25 adults aged 18-55 years were enrolled at a single site in Boston, USA, between 29 July and 7 August 2020. Ad26.COV2.S consisted of a replication-incompetent adenovirus type 26 vector by which a prefusion-stabilized SARS-CoV-2 spike protein from the original Wuhan strain was expressed.

The TCR comes from a person aged 18-60 years who received the Ad26.COV2.S COVID-19 vaccine or a placebo. The chain employs TRBV1 and TRBJ2-7. TRBV1 has pseudogene status. The source was peripheral blood, collected in a trial of Ad26.COV2.S vaccine versus placebo. The nucleotide sequence reads as follows: TGCACCAGCAGCCAAGATCGGTCGAGACCCGAGCAGTACTTC. This translates into CTSSQDRSRPEQYF.